Given below is one T cell receptor beta chain in context. The clone's antigen remains unknown. This sample was taken from a study of T cells expressing NK-cell markers (dated by TCRdb to the early 2020s). A note on the overall study: Eight donors provided sorted CD3+CD56+NKG2C+, CD3+CD56+NKG2C- and CD3+CD56-NKG2C+ T-cell subsets, whose TCR beta-chain repertoires were profiled. The eight sequenced donors were randomly selected healthy volunteers, three men and five women. Libraries were sequenced as 2 x 150 bp reads on Illumina HiSeq 2000/2500, MiSeq or NextSeq. Seven of the eight sequenced donors were HCMV-seropositive and one was HCMV-seronegative. On the study overall, not on this receptor specifically: In 6 or 7 donors, the dominant CD3+CD56+NKG2C+ clonotypes ranked among the top 10 CD8+ clonotypes, making up about 1.0-7.5% of CD8+ T cells. Those dominant clonotypes were again the most abundant among CD3+CD56-NKG2C+ cells in a handful of donors, at roughly 28.3-60.1%. Whether the expanded NKG2C-expressing T cell clones were specific for HCMV antigens remained unclear.

TCRdb records Illumina HiSeq 2000 as the sequencer. TCR beta cDNA libraries were prepared using 5'RACE template switching, which introduced a universal primer site and unique molecular identifiers. Synthesis of cDNA was primed from the TCR beta constant segment and was followed by two consecutive PCR amplification steps. On the authors' methods: MIGEC was used to demultiplex reads and group the reads by UMI, and MiTCR was used to assemble and quantify clonotypes. To remove erroneous sequences, TCR cDNA sequences were retained only when supported by two or more reads. The tcR package was used for downstream repertoire analysis, and clonotypes were matched across fractions by CDR3 nucleotide sequence plus V segment. VDJmatch was used to annotate antigen specificity against VDJdb, with one amino acid substitution allowed in CDR3. TCRdb reprocessed the reads; each CDR3 protein sequence makes one entry, and DNA is unavailable. TCRdb assigned the V and J calls; the authors' analysis was not used. The sample's records list more than 120,000 distinct CDR3 sequences. The ten top clones hold approximately 12% of the sample.

A commercial ELISA kit detecting HCMV-specific IgG in serum was used to determine HCMV serostatus. Ficoll density gradient centrifugation was used to isolate peripheral blood mononuclear cells from blood. The germline V gene specifies LGHNA as CDR1 and YSLEER as CDR2. From cysteine to phenylalanine, the CDR3 is 18 amino acids long. No DNA appears here. The TCR was taken from a man younger than 35 in good health. Donor details come from another sample of the same person, matched by shared clones. The V and J segments used are TRBV4-3 and TRBJ2-1; TCRdb gives TRBD2 as the D gene, but with no DNA this cannot be confirmed. The sequenced sample consisted of blood T cells: a sorted CD56 or NKG2C T cell subset, CD4+ or CD8+ T cells, or bulk PBMC T cells (not recorded which). The CDR3 has the sequence CASSQDQPSGNFYNEQFF.